Following are 31 T cell receptor beta chains from one sample sequenced in a study of Ad26.COV2.S vaccination and SARS-CoV-2 variants. Noted treatment: 15 to 20 received Ad26.COV2.S at low or high dose, single or two shots; about 5 received placebo; per-sample allocation not given. Samples came from day 63 after the first vaccine or placebo injection. TCRdb's copy holds only in-frame clones and misses some; the assay was immunoSEQ multiplex PCR. Of about 410,000 clones in the sample, approximately 86% were seen once. The sequencing used peripheral blood, collected in a trial of Ad26.COV2.S vaccine versus placebo. The receptor set was obtained from a person between 18 and 65 years old who received the Ad26.COV2.S COVID-19 vaccine or a placebo.

The chain couples TRBV28 to TRBJ1-1; no firm D call. CDR1 is MDHEN, CDR2 SYDVKM, per germline. V shed 3 bases and J shed 5 bases, with 13 bases lying between them. The CDR3 loop spans 14 amino acids. This chain's CDR3 is CASSFQAPLTEAFF. The CDR3 bases are TGTGCCAGCAGTTTCCAAGCACCCTTGACTGAAGCTTTCTTT.

This rearrangement joins TRBV15 to TRBJ1-2; D is unresolved. With 1 base removed from V and 7 bases from J, the gap between germline ends came to 7 bases. The CDR3 runs 12 residues. In germline, CDR1 is LNHNV, CDR2 YYDKDF (reference sequence). The CDR3 is CATSRAGFGYTF. The CDR3 bases are TGTGCCACCAGCAGAGCGGGTTTTGGCTACACCTTC.

The table lists this clone with a count of one. V usage is TRBV4-3 and J usage is TRBJ1-2; the match to TRBD1 covers 9 bases. Germline lookup yields CDR1 LGHNA and CDR2 YSLEER. The CDR3 is 19 residues long. Trimming removed 5 bases from V and 3 bases from J; junction bases left unmatched: 19. The CDR3 reads CASSVQSPTGGANYYGYTF. CDR3 sequence (DNA): TGCGCCAGCAGCGTCCAGAGTCCGACAGGGGGTGCCAATTACTATGGCTACACCTTC.

The chain links TRBV5-8 to TRBJ1-2; D unclear. The CDR3 is 15 amino acids. The ends were cut back, 1 base at V and 0 bases at J, with 10 bases in the middle. Germline CDR1 is SGHTS and CDR2 is YDEGEE. The CDR3 nucleotides read TGTGCCAGCAGCTTGCGGGCCCCCTCTAACTATGGCTACACCTTC. Translation gives CASSLRAPSNYGYTF.

The V call is TRBV7-2, the J call TRBJ1-1; D gene ambiguous. Germline-derived CDR1 and CDR2 are SGHTA and FQGNSA. V dropped 2 bases and J dropped 0 bases, with 10 bases sitting between them. The CDR3 sequence is 15 residues long. CDR3 region: CASSLSTVMNTEAFF. CDR3 sequence (DNA): TGTGCCAGCAGCTTATCGACGGTCATGAACACTGAAGCTTTCTTT.

This chain links TRBV10-2 with TRBJ1-2; 7 nucleotides line up with TRBD1. The V and J ends lost 3 bases and 8 bases, in that order; junction bases with no gene match: 3. The CDR3 runs to 12 residues. Germline CDR1 and CDR2: WSHSY and SAAADI. The CDR3 spells CASSDRGNGYTF. DNA of the CDR3: TGCGCCAGCAGTGACAGGGGGAACGGCTACACCTTC.

The rearrangement uses TRBV5-6 and TRBJ2-2, with D uncertain. Germline CDR1 and CDR2: SGHDT and YYEEEE. The CDR3 contains 15 residues. Trimming left V 0 bases short and J 5 bases short, with 11 bases between. The CDR3 DNA is TGTGCCAGCAGCTTGGGGGTGACGGAGACCGGGGAGCTGTTTTTT. Its protein product is CASSLGVTETGELFF.

This chain uses TRBV6-6 with TRBJ2-7, with 7 bases identical to TRBD2. The length of the CDR3 is 17 residues. V shed 5 bases and J 2 bases; nucleotides not matched to a gene: 15. The V gene's germline CDR1 is MNHNY and CDR2 SVGAGI (reference sequence). The CDR3: CASSPSRAGRGTYEQYF. The CDR3 DNA reads as TGTGCCAGCAGTCCCTCAAGGGCCGGGCGGGGGACCTACGAGCAGTACTTC.

The genes are TRBV3-1 (or the pseudogene TRBV3-2) and TRBJ2-1; TRBD1 matches 10 bases. Trimming took 2 bases from V and 2 from J; bases not matched to a gene: 24. The CDR3 loop spans 23 amino acids. Germline loops: CDR1 LGHDT, CDR2 YNNKEL (reference sequence). In DNA, the CDR3 is TGTGCCAGCAGCCAACTTCGGGCCTCGGATGGGACAGGGGTGGGATCGGCCTACAATGAGCAGTTCTTC. As protein: CASSQLRASDGTGVGSAYNEQFF.

This sequence joins TRBV27 and TRBJ2-2, with D possibly being TRBD1 (5 bases). The CDR3 contains 15 residues. The germline V and J ends were trimmed by 4 bases and 1 base, with 10 bases remaining between them. Germline V gives CDR1 MNHEY, CDR2 SMNVEV (reference sequence). The CDR3 DNA follows: TGTGCCAGCAGTTCCCCAACAGGGAACACCGGGGAGCTGTTTTTT. Protein product: CASSSPTGNTGELFF.

This chain links TRBV3-1 (or the pseudogene TRBV3-2) with TRBJ2-1, with 12 bases identical to TRBD2. V was pared by 4 bases and J by 6 bases, with 1 base of the junction left unmatched. There are 14 residues in the CDR3. Per germline, CDR1 LGHDT and CDR2 YNNKEL (reference sequence). The CDR3 spells CASSRLAGVNEQFF. CDR3 sequence (DNA): TGTGCCAGCAGCCGACTAGCGGGGGTCAATGAGCAGTTCTTC.

The chain carries TRBV6-5 and TRBJ1-5; 8 bases are shared with TRBD1. Trimming removed 6 bases from V and 1 base from J; junction bases left unmatched: 5. The CDR3 extends over 15 amino acids. From germline, CDR1 is MNHEY and CDR2 SVGAGI. In nucleotides, the CDR3 is TGTGCCAGCAGGAACAGGGGGGTGAGCAATCAGCCCCAGCATTTT. Its translation is CASRNRGVSNQPQHF.

V is TRBV2 and J is TRBJ2-2; 8 bases are a match to TRBD1. The V gene's germline CDR1 is SNHLY and CDR2 FYNNEI. The CDR3 runs 19 residues. The J segment lost 1 base and the V segment lost 5 bases, leaving 15 bases of the junction unmatched. The CDR3 is CASSYNLRGQGLNTGELFF. The CDR3 nucleotides are TGTGCCAGCAGTTATAACCTGCGCGGACAGGGCTTGAACACCGGGGAGCTGTTTTTT.

V and J are TRBV24-1 and TRBJ2-3, with D hard to call. The CDR3 covers 12 residues. Germline V gives CDR1 KGHDR, CDR2 SFDVKD. With 4 bases removed from V and 4 bases from J, the gap between germline ends came to 5 bases. The DNA for the CDR3 is TGTGCCACCAGTGACCCTTCAGATACGCAGTATTTT. Amino acid sequence: CATSDPSDTQYF.

The chain is built from TRBV27 and TRBJ2-5, with D possibly called TRBD1 or TRBD2 (6 bases each). Germline-derived CDR1 and CDR2 are MNHEY and SMNVEV (reference sequence). This CDR3 contains 13 residues. With 1 base removed from V and 5 bases from J, the gap between germline ends came to 8 bases. CDR3 amino acids: CASSLLGGETQYF. CDR3 bases: TGTGCCAGCAGTTTATTGGGGGGCGAGACCCAGTACTTC.

The chain links TRBV4-1 to TRBJ2-7; D unclear. The ends were cut back, 2 bases at V and 2 bases at J, with 10 bases in the middle. Germline V gene data show CDR1 as MGHRA and CDR2 as YSYEKL. The CDR3 extends over 14 amino acids. The CDR3 nucleotides read TGCGCCAGCAGCCAACTCGACAAAGCCTACGAGCAGTACTTC. Translation gives CASSQLDKAYEQYF.

This clone has only one observation. The J gene is TRBJ1-5, the V gene TRBV19; D not resolved. With 3 bases removed from V and 1 base from J, the gap between germline ends came to 7 bases. Germline-derived CDR1 and CDR2 are LNHDA and SQIVND (reference sequence). The CDR3 covers 14 residues. CDR3 in amino acids: CASSIPGSNQPQHF. For the CDR3, the DNA is TGTGCCAGTAGTATCCCGGGGAGCAATCAGCCCCAGCATTTT.

This rearrangement joins TRBV7-9 to TRBJ2-1; TRBD2 matches at 7 bases. V shed 5 bases, J shed 8 bases, and the junction held 6 bases outside the gene matches. The CDR3 is made up of 13 amino acids. CDR1 SEHNR and CDR2 FQNEAQ come from the germline V gene (reference sequence). DNA for the CDR3: TGTGCCAGCAGCCGAGGGACTATCGATGAGCAGTTCTTC. Translation: CASSRGTIDEQFF.

The gene calls are TRBV14 and TRBJ2-3; no clear D gene. CDR1 and CDR2 from the germline V gene are SGHDN and FVKESK. With 2 bases removed from V and 0 bases from J, the gap between germline ends came to 9 bases. The CDR3 has 15 residues. The CDR3 DNA reads TGTGCCAGCAGCCAAAACCCTGTGAGCACAGATACGCAGTATTTT. Translated, it gives CASSQNPVSTDTQYF.

This chain joins TRBV6-5 and TRBJ1-2, with TRBD1 matching over 8 bases. Germline V gene data show CDR1 as MNHEY and CDR2 as SVGAGI. The V gene end was trimmed by 6 bases and the J gene end by 4 bases; junction bases not matched to a gene: 10. The length of the CDR3 is 15 residues. Here the CDR3 reads CASSQTGERGYGYTF. The CDR3 DNA reads as TGTGCCAGCAGCCAGACAGGGGAAAGGGGCTATGGCTACACCTTC.

This sequence joins TRBV13 and TRBJ1-6; TRBD1 aligns across 7 bases. This CDR3 spans 15 amino acids. V lost 5 bases to trimming and J lost 5 bases; unmatched junction nucleotides: 6. Per the germline V gene, CDR1 is PRHDT and CDR2 is FYEKMQ (reference sequence). The CDR3 nucleotides are TGTGCCAGCAGCCCAGGGGGGACAGATAATTCACCCCTCCACTTT. Its protein is CASSPGGTDNSPLHF.

This clone has only one observation. The gene calls are TRBV10-3 and TRBJ1-2; no reliable D call. In germline, CDR1 is ENHRY, CDR2 SYGVKD. V shed 0 bases and J shed 4 bases, with 9 bases lying between them. The CDR3 consists of 14 residues. Here the CDR3 reads CAISESSGSYGYTF. The CDR3 DNA reads TGTGCCATCAGTGAGTCGAGTGGTTCCTATGGCTACACCTTC.

The rearrangement uses TRBV6-5 and TRBJ1-3; D is unclear. CDR3 size: 16 residues. The V gene's germline CDR1 is MNHEY and CDR2 SVGAGI. V lost 0 bases to trimming and J lost 0 bases, with 9 bases between them. The CDR3 is CASSYSAEFSGNTIYF. DNA for the CDR3: TGTGCCAGCAGTTACTCCGCCGAATTCTCTGGAAACACCATATATTTT.

The rearrangement joins TRBV10-1 to TRBJ1-1; no firm D call. The germline V gene encodes CDR1 WNHNN and CDR2 SYGVQD (reference sequence). V gave up 2 bases and J gave up 6 bases, with 10 bases separating them. CDR3 length: 13 amino acids. The CDR3 reads CASSEAGRAEAFF. DNA for the CDR3: TGCGCCAGCAGTGAGGCTGGGCGGGCTGAAGCTTTCTTT.

CDR3 protein: CASARESTDTQYF. CDR3 nucleotides: TGTGCCAGCGCACGGGAAAGCACAGATACGCAGTATTTT. This sequence joins TRBV6-4 and TRBJ2-3, with a weak D call TRBD2 (5 bases). Germline V CDR1 and CDR2: MRHNA, SNTAGT. The ends were cut back, 8 bases at V and 0 bases at J, with 9 bases in the middle. CDR3 length equals 13 residues.

V gene TRBV7-9 combines with J gene TRBJ2-5; tentative D call: TRBD2 (6 bases). CDR3 length equals 15 residues. Trimming pared 4 bases from V and 3 bases from J, leaving 15 bases between. CDR1 SEHNR and CDR2 FQNEAQ come from the germline V gene (reference sequence). The CDR3 DNA sequence: TGTGCCAGCAGCTCCCCGGGACTCATCAAAGAGACCCAGTACTTC. The encoded protein is CASSSPGLIKETQYF.

The chain combines TRBV6-6 with TRBJ1-1, with 10 bases lining up with TRBD1. Per the germline V gene, CDR1 is MNHNY and CDR2 is SVGAGI (reference sequence). V dropped 6 bases and J dropped 1; count of bases not matched to a gene: 8. The CDR3 totals 16 residues. The CDR3 bases are TGTGCCAGCAGCGAGGGACAGGGGTCCAGGAACACTGAAGCTTTCTTT. It translates to CASSEGQGSRNTEAFF.

This chain uses TRBV19 with TRBJ2-3; D not certain. Between the trimmed V and J ends, which lost 7 bases and 0 bases, there was a span of 14 bases. Germline assignment: CDR1 LNHDA and CDR2 SQIVND (reference sequence). There are 15 residues in the CDR3. The CDR3 loop is CASNRAPWSTDTQYF. Written as DNA, the CDR3 is TGTGCCAGTAACCGGGCCCCCTGGAGCACAGATACGCAGTATTTT.

The V gene is TRBV19, the J gene TRBJ2-7; 9 nucleotides match TRBD1. V gave up 9 bases and J gave up 4 bases; unmatched junction bases: 1. Germline lookup yields CDR1 LNHDA and CDR2 SQIVND (reference sequence). The CDR3 has 11 amino acids. The CDR3 loop reads CASGQGYEQYF. The CDR3 DNA follows: TGTGCCAGCGGACAGGGGTACGAGCAGTACTTC.

This chain joins TRBV7-9 and TRBJ1-2; possibly TRBD1 for D (5 bases). CDR3 length: 13 residues. Trimming shortened V by 4 bases and J by 4 bases, and 10 bases separated the two germline ends. Germline CDR1 reads SEHNR; CDR2 reads FQNEAQ (reference sequence). As DNA, the CDR3 is TGTGCCAGCAGCTCTGGGGCTCTCTATGGCTACACCTTC. It encodes CASSSGALYGYTF. Based on the CDR3 plus reference TRBV7-9 and TRBJ1-2, the full variable domain is DTGVSQNPRHKITKRGQNVTFRCDPISEHNRLYWYRQTLGQGPEFLTYFQNEAQLEKSRLLSDRFSAERPKGSFSTLEIQRTEQGDSAMYLCASSSGALYGYTFGSGTRLTVV.

This chain uses TRBV5-6 with TRBJ1-1, with unresolved D. Per germline, CDR1 SGHDT and CDR2 YYEEEE. The ends were cut back, 0 bases at V and 1 base at J, with 7 bases in the middle. CDR3 size: 14 residues. CDR3 sequence (DNA): TGTGCCAGCAGCTTGGCCGGAGGGAACACTGAAGCTTTCTTT. This encodes CASSLAGGNTEAFF.